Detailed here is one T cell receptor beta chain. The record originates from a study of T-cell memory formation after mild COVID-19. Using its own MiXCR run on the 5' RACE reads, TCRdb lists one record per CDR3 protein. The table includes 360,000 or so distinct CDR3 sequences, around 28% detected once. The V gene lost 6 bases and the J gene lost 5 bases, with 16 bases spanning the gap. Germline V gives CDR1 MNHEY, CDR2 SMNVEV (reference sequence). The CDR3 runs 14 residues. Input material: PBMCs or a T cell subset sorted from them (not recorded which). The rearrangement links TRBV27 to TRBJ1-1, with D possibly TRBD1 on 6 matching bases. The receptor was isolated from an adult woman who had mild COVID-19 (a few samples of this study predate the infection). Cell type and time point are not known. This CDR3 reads CASSWDTDGTEAFF. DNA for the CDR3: TGTGCCAGCAGCTGGGACACCGACGGGACTGAAGCTTTCTTT.